This TCR beta chain emerged from a study of graft-versus-host responses after intestinal transplantation. This CDR3 is built from 14 residues. Trimming at V came to 0 bases and at J to 3 bases, leaving 0 bases not matched to a gene. CDR1 and CDR2 from the germline V gene are SGHVS and FNYEAQ. On this clone itself: Its antigen is unknown.

The table came from immunoSEQ multiplex PCR; TCRdb's copy has only in-frame clones and leaves some out. Of over 70,000 clones in the sample, around 90% were seen once. The sequence came from a human donor who was the organ donor for an intestinal transplant. J is TRBJ2-3 and V is TRBV7-6, with 7 positions matching TRBD2. Here the sequenced sample was unstimulated CD8+ T cells sorted from spleen or lymph node cells, taken before transplant. CDR3 amino acids: CASSLAGGTDTQYF. Here the CDR3 DNA reads TGTGCCAGCAGCTTAGCCGGGGGGACAGATACGCAGTATTTT.